This TCR beta chain was captured in a study of OX40 agonist ivuxolimab in advanced cancers. Measured with immunoSEQ multiplex PCR; TCRdb has only the in-frame clones, and not every one. The data hold some 96,000 clones, with approximately 90% observed a single time. Germline lookup yields CDR1 KGHSH and CDR2 LQKENI. V was pared by 6 bases and J by 6 bases, with 11 bases between. The CDR3 sequence is 13 residues long. The sequence came from an adult with an advanced solid tumor such as melanoma, head and neck, liver or kidney cancer. V is TRBV18 and J is TRBJ2-2; D unclear. Sequenced material: CD4+ or CD8+ T cells sorted from blood, taken in a trial of the OX40 agonist ivuxolimab. CDR3 DNA: TGTGCCAGCTCGTTCGCCTGGTCCGGGGAGCTGTTTTTT. This codes for CASSFAWSGELFF.